This T cell receptor (beta chain) appears in the sequencing data of a study of blood T cell repertoires in COVID-19 (dated by TCRdb to 2020 to 2022). With respect to the entire study: Collaborator samples came from the United States, Italy and Spain and covered acute and convalescent phases of COVID-19. The material from the prospective study consisted of cDNA or gDNA derived from T cells, B-cell-depleted T cells, or PBMCs. The dataset comprised deeply sampled blood TCRbeta repertoires from subjects exposed to, actively infected with, or recovered from COVID-19. The repertoires were made available in a free public database intended to serve as a resource for research on the immune response to SARS-CoV-2. Samples came from the ongoing ImmuneRACE study (first 160 participants) plus 1,254 subjects from 6 global collaborators. A de-identified subject ID, COVID-19 status, age in years and sex were almost always included in the sample metadata. Where available, HLA class I and class II types were obtained from metadata supplied by the sample provider rather than from assay-based typing.

The germline V gene (reference sequence) gives CDR1 as SGHNT and CDR2 as YYREEE. Unmatched junction bases come to 8, with V trimmed by 1 base and J by 2 bases. Measured from the cysteine to the phenylalanine, the CDR3 is 17 residues long. Only the CDR3 portion is preserved as DNA: 51 bases, with reading frame beginning at the first base. TCRbeta CDR3 regions were amplified from genomic DNA by means of the immunoSEQ Assay, a bias-controlled multiplex PCR. In the source study's methods: Within the assay, amplification of reference gene primers was used to estimate how many nucleated cells each sample contained. To quantify the absolute abundance of each unique TCRbeta CDR3 rearrangement, sequence reads were collapsed and filtered. For each sample, productive Simpson clonality was calculated as the square root of Simpson's diversity index over productive rearrangements. TCRdb retrieved this table from immuneACCESS and kept in-frame rearrangements only. Not all clones are present; in checked studies, unresolved V genes account for under half, and no reason is known for the remainder. The DNA was the basis for D and trimming; V, J and clone size are from that table. The sample profile shows a few hundred thousand clones; 84% of them were found once. The ten largest clones take up approximately 6.5% of the sample.

On this clone itself: It lacks a known antigen. No base qualities exist here, and no much larger clone lies one base off it.

Enrolling through a virtual design, the prospective study's participants ranged in age from about 18 to 100 years and lived across around 25 United States geographic areas. To assign participants to cohorts, the prospective study relied on clinical history that participants themselves reported in a screening survey and a study questionnaire. Recovered participants in ImmuneRACE Cohort 3 were defined as having two consecutive negative NP/OP PCR tests, clearance from a healthcare professional, or resolution of symptoms. Each participant in the prospective study had whole blood, serum and a nasopharyngeal or oropharyngeal swab collected by mobile phlebotomists. Prospective study participants could optionally give additional blood draws and questionnaires over a 2-month period. Prospective study blood samples were shipped either frozen or at room temperature before DNA extraction. Overall study outcomes, separate from this receptor: Clinical and demographic metadata were provided uncurated, with the amount varying by source and participant.

Rearrangement joined TRBV5-4 to TRBJ2-1, with 8 bases aligning to TRBD1. The sequence derives from a middle-aged woman who had recovered from COVID-19. Material for sequencing was PBMCs or T cells enriched from blood (not recorded which). This receptor carries the CDR3 CASSLLLHRGAYNEQFF. The DNA reads as follows: TGTGCCAGCAGCTTGCTTCTCCACAGGGGGGCCTACAATGAGCAGTTCTTC.